These 3 T cell receptor beta chains came from one sample sequenced in a study of blood T cell repertoires in COVID-19. Assay: immunoSEQ multiplex PCR; the TCRdb copy retains only in-frame clones and omits some. This table has about 400,000 clones, approximately 89% appearing once. Sequenced material: PBMCs or T cells enriched from blood (not recorded which). The receptor set was obtained from a woman aged 25-40 years who had recovered from COVID-19.

In its sample, this clone was seen a few times. The chain couples TRBV4-1 to TRBJ1-6; TRBD1 matches 7 bases. The J segment lost 7 bases and the V segment lost 4 bases, leaving 4 bases of the junction unmatched. The CDR3 length is 14 residues. From germline, CDR1 is MGHRA and CDR2 YSYEKL. The CDR3 loop is CASSPTGWNSPLHF. In nucleotides, the CDR3 is TGCGCCAGCAGCCCGACAGGGTGGAATTCACCCCTCCACTTT.

The chain carries TRBV2 and TRBJ2-5; 16 bases match TRBD2. Trimming took 7 bases from V and 6 from J; bases not matched to a gene: 2. The CDR3 extends over 14 amino acids. The germline V gene has CDR1 SNHLY and CDR2 FYNNEI. The CDR3, as DNA: TGTGCCAGCAAGGGACTAGCGGGGGGGCAGACCCAGTACTTC. Translation: CASKGLAGGQTQYF. Full variable domain (rest looked up from reference TRBV2 and TRBJ2-5): EPEVTQTPSHQVTQMGQEVILRCVPISNHLYFYWYRQILGQKVEFLVSFYNNEISEKSEIFDDQFSVERPDGSNFTLKIRSTKLEDSAMYFCASKGLAGGQTQYFGPGTRLLVL.

This chain uses TRBV7-3 with TRBJ2-7; D is possibly TRBD2 (6 bases). Trimming removed 0 bases at V and 6 bases at J, with 24 bases between. This CDR3 has 18 residues. The germline CDR1 and CDR2 sequences are SGHTA and FQGTGA. Written as DNA, the CDR3 is TGTGCCAGCAGCTTAACACCGAGCTCGACTAGGAGAGCGTGCGAGCAGTACTTC. Translated: CASSLTPSSTRRACEQYF.